This entry is about one T cell receptor (beta chain). The data belong to a study of blood T cell repertoires in COVID-19. The V segment lost 6 bases and the J segment 7 bases; nucleotides outside the gene matches: 11. The CDR3 extends over 15 amino acids. Looked up from germline, CDR1 is LNHDA and CDR2 is SQIVND (reference sequence). Sequencing used immunoSEQ multiplex PCR; TCRdb keeps in-frame clones, though not all of them. The profile shows a few hundred thousand clones, roughly 87% of them singletons. V and J are TRBV19 and TRBJ1-4, with TRBD1 matching over 7 bases. This clonotype was obtained from a woman aged 50 to 60 who had recovered from COVID-19. The sequencing input was PBMCs or T cells enriched from blood (not recorded which). CDR3 loop: CASRALTGKREKLFF. The CDR3 DNA is TGTGCCAGTAGGGCATTGACAGGGAAGCGTGAAAAACTGTTTTTT.